These 11 T cell receptor beta chains were sequenced from one sample in a study of cytomegalovirus exposure and HLA in healthy donors. PCR involved 60 Vbeta and 13 Jbeta primers. Method: immunoSEQ multiplex PCR; TCRdb's copy keeps in-frame clones and lacks some. The sample has roughly 160,000 clones, around four fifths seen once; the top ten hold roughly 1.2%. The sequencing input was PBMCs. These receptors came from a woman in her forties or fifties in good health and CMV-seronegative.

The V gene is TRBV10-1, the J gene TRBJ1-5; 7 bases fit TRBD1. The germline V gene has CDR1 WNHNN and CDR2 SYGVQD (reference sequence). V lost 3 bases, J lost 1 base, and 6 bases stayed unmatched. The CDR3 is 16 residues long. For the CDR3, the DNA is TGCGCCAGCAGTGATTGGACAGGACTAAGCAATCAGCCCCAGCATTTT. This translates into CASSDWTGLSNQPQHF.

The chain employs TRBV5-1 and TRBJ1-6; 7 bases fit TRBD1. The germline V gene encodes CDR1 SGHRS and CDR2 YFSETQ. V was clipped by 3 bases and J by 7 bases; unmatched bases: 4. CDR3 size: 14 residues. The DNA for the CDR3 is TGCGCCAGCAGCTGGACAGGTCAGAATTCACCCCTCCACTTT. This gives the protein CASSWTGQNSPLHF.

The rearrangement links TRBV19 to TRBJ1-2; perhaps TRBD1 as D (6 bases). Germline loops: CDR1 LNHDA, CDR2 SQIVND (reference sequence). The CDR3 is 13 residues long. V shed 5 bases and J shed 8 bases, with 15 bases lying between them. The CDR3, as DNA: TGTGCCAGTAGTCTCCGGACAGCTGAGGGCTACACCTTC. It is translated as CASSLRTAEGYTF.

The chain joins TRBV18 to TRBJ1-3; the D gene is possibly TRBD1 (5 bases). Deletions cut 4 bases from V and 0 bases from J, with 7 bases between. The CDR3 is made up of 14 amino acids. Germline assignment: CDR1 KGHSH and CDR2 LQKENI. Here the CDR3 reads CASSRGDSGNTIYF. As DNA, the CDR3 is TGTGCCAGCTCACGGGGGGACTCTGGAAACACCATATATTTT.

The chain joins TRBV7-3 to TRBJ1-1; D might be TRBD1 (5 bases). Germline V gene lookup returns CDR1 SGHTA and CDR2 FQGTGA. The germline V and J ends were trimmed by 4 bases and 4 bases, with 16 bases remaining between them. The CDR3 spans 15 residues. The CDR3 region is CASSSRRGGGTEAFF. In DNA form, the CDR3 reads TGTGCCAGCAGCTCCAGGCGGGGGGGAGGCACTGAAGCTTTCTTT.

There are a few counts of this clone. The CDR3 coding sequence is TGTGCCAGCAGCTTTCGGCTGACCGGGACAGGAGATGGCTACACCTTC. Amino acid sequence: CASSFRLTGTGDGYTF. This chain links TRBV7-8 with TRBJ1-2; 8 bases match TRBD1. J gave up 6 bases and V 3 bases, and 12 bases lay outside the gene matches. Germline-derived CDR1 and CDR2 are SGHVS and FQNEAQ. This CDR3 has 16 residues.

The chain couples TRBV15 to TRBJ2-7; the match to TRBD1 covers 7 bases. The CDR3 spans 15 residues. Germline V lookup: CDR1 LNHNV, CDR2 YYDKDF (reference sequence). J lost 2 bases, V lost 1 base, and 5 bases had no gene match. CDR3: CATSRAGQRTYEQYF. The CDR3 DNA reads as TGTGCCACCAGCAGAGCGGGACAGAGAACCTACGAGCAGTACTTC.

Written as DNA, the CDR3 is TGTGCCAGCAGTTACACCGGAGCGGGGGCCCATCAAGATACGCAGTATTTT. Protein sequence: CASSYTGAGAHQDTQYF. This rearrangement joins TRBV27 to TRBJ2-3; the match to TRBD2 covers 8 bases. Germline V gene data show CDR1 as MNHEY and CDR2 as SMNVEV (reference sequence). CDR3 length: 17 residues. The J segment lost 5 bases and the V segment lost 4 bases, leaving 14 bases of the junction unmatched.

The V and J genes are TRBV4-1 and TRBJ1-2; 7 nucleotides line up with TRBD1. The ends lost 3 bases at V and 6 bases at J; junction bases unmatched: 10. CDR1 and CDR2 from the germline V gene are MGHRA and YSYEKL. The CDR3 is 15 amino acids. The CDR3, as DNA: TGCGCCAGCAGCCAGGTCTCGCAGGGGGGACATGGCTACACCTTC. Its protein is CASSQVSQGGHGYTF.

The chain is built from TRBV9 and TRBJ1-2, with D possibly matching TRBD1 (6 bases). This CDR3 has 14 amino acids. The germline CDR1 and CDR2 sequences are SGDLS and YYNGEE. Trimming cost V 4 bases and J 2 bases, with 12 bases left between them. CDR3 nucleotide sequence: TGTGCCAGCAGCCCCGAACAGGGAAACTATGGCTACACCTTC. It codes for CASSPEQGNYGYTF.

This CDR3 is CASSLVLPGGLTIQETQYF. CDR3 nucleotides: TGTGCCAGCAGCTTAGTGCTCCCCGGGGGACTAACAATCCAAGAGACCCAGTACTTC. The V and J genes are TRBV7-8 and TRBJ2-5, with TRBD2 identical over 7 bases. V lost 1 base, J lost 1 base, and 15 bases stayed unmatched. Germline CDR1 is SGHVS and CDR2 is FQNEAQ. This CDR3 is 19 amino acids long.